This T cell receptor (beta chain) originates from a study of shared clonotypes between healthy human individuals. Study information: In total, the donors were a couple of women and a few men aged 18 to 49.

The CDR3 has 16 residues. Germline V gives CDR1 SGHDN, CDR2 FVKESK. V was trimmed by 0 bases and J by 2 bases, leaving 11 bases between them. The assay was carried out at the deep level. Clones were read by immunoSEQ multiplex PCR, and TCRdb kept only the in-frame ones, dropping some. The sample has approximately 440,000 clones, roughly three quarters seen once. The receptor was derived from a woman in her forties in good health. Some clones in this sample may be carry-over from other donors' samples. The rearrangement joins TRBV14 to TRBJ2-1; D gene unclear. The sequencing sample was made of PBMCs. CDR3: CASSQDRNYPYNEQFF. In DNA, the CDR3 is TGTGCCAGCAGCCAAGACCGGAACTACCCCTACAATGAGCAGTTCTTC.